Listed below are T cell receptor beta chains from one sample, sequenced in a study of cytomegalovirus exposure and HLA in healthy donors. Profiling relied on immunoSEQ multiplex PCR, and the TCRdb table lists in-frame clones only, not all of them. Of around 210,000 clones listed, 80% to 90% are singletons. The specimen was PBMCs. These receptors came from a girl aged 2 to 9 in good health and CMV-seronegative. CDR3s include the opening cysteine and the closing phenylalanine or tryptophan. The D gene is left open where the match is weak. The size field is filled for only some rows; it gives once, few, many or a size class.

V	J	D	size	CDR3	DNA
TRBV10-1	TRBJ2-3	NA	NA	CASSLRVSTDTQYF	TGCGCCAGCAGTCTGAGAGTCTCCACAGATACGCAGTATTTT
TRBV7-9	TRBJ2-6	NA	NA	CASSLARGTVSGANVLTF	TGTGCCAGCAGCTTAGCGAGGGGGACGGTCTCTGGGGCCAACGTCCTGACTTTC
TRBV29-1	TRBJ1-2	TRBD1	NA	CSVGGTGVGYTF	TGCAGCGTTGGCGGGACAGGGGTGGGCTACACCTTC
TRBV2	TRBJ1-5	TRBD1	NA	CASNGQGSQPQHF	TGTGCCAGCAACGGACAGGGAAGTCAGCCCCAGCATTTT
TRBV7-2	TRBJ2-3	NA	NA	CASSLEPQGTDTQYF	TGTGCCAGCAGCTTAGAACCGCAGGGCACAGATACGCAGTATTTT
TRBV11-2	TRBJ2-2	TRBD2	NA	CASSSPTSVRELFF	TGTGCCAGCAGCTCCCCCACTAGCGTAAGGGAGCTGTTTTTT
TRBV10-2	TRBJ2-7	TRBD2	NA	CASIIGLAEVGYEQYF	TGCGCCAGCATTATTGGACTAGCGGAGGTGGGGTACGAGCAGTACTTC
TRBV9	TRBJ2-1	TRBD2	NA	CASSVEASGRARGEQFF	TGTGCCAGCAGCGTAGAGGCTAGCGGGAGGGCTAGGGGTGAGCAGTTCTTC
TRBV29-1	TRBJ2-7	TRBD2	NA	CSVKLFRSGGDEQYF	TGCAGCGTAAAGCTCTTTCGGAGCGGGGGGGACGAGCAGTACTTC
TRBV6-1	TRBJ2-3	TRBD2	NA	CASRISGSGHTQYF	TGTGCCAGCAGAATTAGCGGGAGTGGGCATACGCAGTATTTT
TRBV7-9	TRBJ1-4	TRBD1	NA	CASSFGQGEKLFF	TGTGCCAGCAGCTTCGGACAGGGGGAAAAACTGTTTTTT
TRBV7-9	TRBJ1-4	NA	NA	CASSLGRGADEKLFF	TGTGCCAGCAGCTTAGGCAGGGGCGCAGATGAAAAACTGTTTTTT
TRBV7-9	TRBJ2-4	NA	NA	CSSSLSPRGAGDVAQYF	TGTTCCAGCAGCTTATCTCCCCGCGGGGCAGGCGACGTGGCTCAGTACTTC
TRBV18	TRBJ2-1	NA	NA	CASSPPGGVVGNEQFF	TGTGCCAGCTCACCACCGGGCGGGGTGGTAGGCAATGAGCAGTTCTTC
TRBV6-5	TRBJ2-7	NA	NA	CASSYREGSYEQYF	TGTGCCAGCAGTTATCGGGAAGGGTCCTACGAGCAGTACTTC
TRBV7-8	TRBJ1-5	NA	NA	CASSSTARTGYSNQPQHF	TGTGCCAGCAGCTCAACGGCCAGGACGGGGTATAGCAATCAGCCCCAGCATTTT
TRBV6-1	TRBJ2-7	TRBD2	NA	CASRLSGGAYEQYF	TGTGCCAGCAGACTTAGCGGGGGGGCGTACGAGCAGTACTTC
TRBV10-3	TRBJ2-5	NA	NA	CAISESLVDETQYF	TGTGCCATCAGTGAGTCGCTAGTAGATGAGACCCAGTACTTC
TRBV5-1	TRBJ2-3	TRBD2	NA	CASSFPGTSGTDTQYF	TGCGCCAGCAGCTTCCCAGGGACTAGCGGGACAGATACGCAGTATTTT
TRBV5-1	TRBJ1-1	NA	NA	CASSWGIGGGTEAFF	TGCGCCAGCAGTTGGGGCATCGGGGGTGGCACTGAAGCTTTCTTT
TRBV7-3	TRBJ1-5	NA	NA	CASSLTPDQPQHF	TGTGCCAGCAGCTTAACCCCAGATCAGCCCCAGCATTTT
TRBV7-8	TRBJ2-1	TRBD1	NA	CASSSLGQGNNEQFF	TGTGCCAGCAGCTCCCTAGGACAGGGGAACAATGAGCAGTTCTTC
TRBV5-6	TRBJ1-4	TRBD1	few	CASRSTGENEKLFF	TGTGCCAGCAGATCAACAGGGGAAAATGAAAAACTGTTTTTT
TRBV4-1	TRBJ2-7	TRBD2	NA	CASSQSGSGLYEQYF	TGCGCCAGCAGCCAAAGCGGGAGTGGCCTCTACGAGCAGTACTTC
TRBV7-9	TRBJ1-1	NA	NA	CSITGGAGEAFF	TGTTCCATCACCGGAGGGGCGGGTGAAGCTTTCTTT
TRBV10-1	TRBJ2-7	NA	NA	CASSPGSGAYEQYF	TGCGCCAGCAGCCCCGGCTCAGGCGCCTACGAGCAGTACTTC
TRBV9	TRBJ2-2	TRBD1	NA	CASSLRDRLTGELFF	TGTGCCAGCAGCCTTCGGGACAGACTCACCGGGGAGCTGTTTTTT
TRBV10-3	TRBJ2-1	NA	once	CAISEVTGGPYNEQFF	TGTGCCATCAGTGAAGTGACGGGGGGCCCCTACAATGAGCAGTTCTTC
TRBV7-9	TRBJ2-7	NA	NA	CASSLSEGGEQYF	TGTGCCAGCAGCTTAAGTGAAGGGGGCGAGCAGTACTTC
TRBV7-9	TRBJ1-1	TRBD1	NA	CASSLEGQPNTEAFF	TGTGCCAGCAGCTTAGAGGGACAGCCGAACACTGAAGCTTTCTTT
TRBV19	TRBJ2-3	TRBD2	once	CASSMWEGDTQYF	TGTGCCAGTAGTATGTGGGAGGGGGATACGCAGTATTTT
TRBV7-8	TRBJ2-7	TRBD1	once	CASGLAGGWVDEQYF	TGTGCCAGCGGCCTCGCAGGGGGATGGGTTGACGAGCAGTACTTC
TRBV29-1	TRBJ1-1	TRBD1	NA	CSVEGQGARTEAFF	TGCAGCGTTGAGGGCCAGGGGGCGCGAACTGAAGCTTTCTTT
TRBV2	TRBJ1-5	NA	NA	CASSESWGGNQPQHF	TGTGCCAGCAGTGAATCGTGGGGGGGCAATCAGCCCCAGCATTTT
TRBV25-1	TRBJ2-2	TRBD1	NA	CASRTGPTGELFF	TGTGCCAGCAGGACAGGGCCCACCGGGGAGCTGTTTTTT
TRBV9	TRBJ2-2	NA	NA	CASSVGTGTGELFF	TGTGCCAGCAGCGTAGGAACAGGCACCGGGGAGCTGTTTTTT
TRBV2	TRBJ2-5	TRBD2	few	CASSGLAGGGLSETQYF	TGTGCCAGCAGTGGACTAGCGGGAGGCGGTTTATCAGAGACCCAGTACTTC
TRBV6-5	TRBJ1-1	TRBD1	NA	CASSSWTGQGNTEAFF	TGTGCCAGCAGTTCTTGGACAGGCCAGGGAAACACTGAAGCTTTCTTT
TRBV11-2	TRBJ2-7	NA	once	CASSETGRYEQYF	TGTGCCAGCAGCGAGACAGGTCGCTACGAGCAGTACTTC
TRBV29-1	TRBJ1-1	NA	NA	CSVELRRPNTEAFF	TGCAGCGTTGAATTGAGGCGTCCGAACACTGAAGCTTTCTTT
TRBV10-2	TRBJ1-1	TRBD1	NA	CASTDRGHSGVAEAFF	TGCGCCAGCACGGACAGGGGGCATAGTGGAGTGGCTGAAGCTTTCTTT
TRBV6-6	TRBJ1-2	NA	NA	CASSYFHSDGYTF	TGTGCCAGCAGTTACTTCCACTCGGATGGCTACACCTTC
TRBV7-9	TRBJ1-2	TRBD1	once	CASSAQGAGYGYTF	TGTGCCAGCAGCGCCCAGGGGGCTGGCTATGGCTACACCTTC
TRBV29-1	TRBJ2-3	TRBD1	NA	CSVWTGSTDTQYF	TGCAGCGTCTGGACAGGATCCACAGATACGCAGTATTTT
TRBV15	TRBJ2-3	NA	once	CATSGGGAGFGDTQYF	TGTGCCACCAGCGGAGGGGGAGCGGGTTTTGGGGATACGCAGTATTTT
TRBV7-8	TRBJ1-6	TRBD1	NA	CASSSGGNSPLHF	TGTGCCAGCAGTTCAGGGGGAAATTCACCCCTCCACTTT
TRBV7-9	TRBJ1-1	TRBD1	NA	CASSSLQGLYTEAFF	TGTGCCAGCAGCTCCCTACAGGGGCTCTACACTGAAGCTTTCTTT
TRBV19	TRBJ2-1	TRBD2	NA	CASSDSGRRYNEQFF	TGTGCCAGTAGTGACAGCGGGAGGAGGTACAATGAGCAGTTCTTC
TRBV19	TRBJ2-7	TRBD2	NA	CASSSLGAGPPYEQYF	TGTGCCAGTAGTAGTCTTGGAGCGGGACCACCCTACGAGCAGTACTTC
TRBV7-2	TRBJ1-5	TRBD1	NA	CASSPSGGKWDQPQHF	TGTGCCAGCAGCCCCTCAGGGGGCAAATGGGATCAGCCCCAGCATTTT
TRBV7-9	TRBJ1-1	NA	few	CASSLTTINTEAFF	TGTGCCAGCAGCTTAACAACAATAAATACTGAAGCTTTCTTT
TRBV15	TRBJ2-1	TRBD2	NA	CATRSGSGRGNEQFF	TGTGCCACCAGATCGGGGAGCGGGAGAGGAAATGAGCAGTTCTTC
TRBV9	TRBJ2-3	NA	NA	CASSVAGVMDTQYF	TGTGCCAGCAGCGTAGCCGGGGTGATGGATACGCAGTATTTT